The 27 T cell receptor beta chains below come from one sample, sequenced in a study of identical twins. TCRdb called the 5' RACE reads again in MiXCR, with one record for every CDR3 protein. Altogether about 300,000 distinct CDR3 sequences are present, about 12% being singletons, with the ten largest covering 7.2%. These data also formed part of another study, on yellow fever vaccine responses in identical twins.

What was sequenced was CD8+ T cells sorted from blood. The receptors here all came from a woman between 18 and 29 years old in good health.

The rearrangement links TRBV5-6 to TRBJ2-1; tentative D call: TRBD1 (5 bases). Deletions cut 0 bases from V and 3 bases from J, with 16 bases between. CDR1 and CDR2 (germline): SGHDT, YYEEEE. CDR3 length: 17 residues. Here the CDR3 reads CASSLGRGVSIYNEQFF. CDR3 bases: TGTGCCAGCAGCTTGGGAAGGGGCGTCTCAATCTACAATGAGCAGTTCTTC.

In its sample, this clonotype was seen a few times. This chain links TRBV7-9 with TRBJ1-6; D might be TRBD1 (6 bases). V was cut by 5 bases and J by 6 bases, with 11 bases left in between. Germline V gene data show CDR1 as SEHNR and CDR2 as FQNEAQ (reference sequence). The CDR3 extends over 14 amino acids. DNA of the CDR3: TGTGCCAGCAGCCGAGGACAGCGTAATTCACCCCTCCACTTT. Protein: CASSRGQRNSPLHF.

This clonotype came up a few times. The CDR3 reads CASSQTRGHHVLDEQYV. As DNA, the CDR3 is TGCGCCAGCAGTCAAACTAGAGGACACCACGTTCTCGACGAGCAGTACGTC. This chain connects TRBV23-1 to TRBJ2-7; possibly TRBD1 or TRBD2 for D (5 bases each). TRBV23-1 falls under the ORF class, with uncertain function. This CDR3 contains 17 residues. Trimming removed 2 bases from V and 5 bases from J, with 22 bases in between.

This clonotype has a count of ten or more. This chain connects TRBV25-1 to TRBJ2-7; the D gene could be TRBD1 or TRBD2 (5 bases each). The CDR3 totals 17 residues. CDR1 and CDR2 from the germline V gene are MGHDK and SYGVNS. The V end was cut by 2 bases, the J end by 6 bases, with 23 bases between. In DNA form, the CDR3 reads TGTGCCAGCAGTGAAAAGGGACGACTCATGCTTGGTGGCGAGCAGTACGTC. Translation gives CASSEKGRLMLGGEQYV.

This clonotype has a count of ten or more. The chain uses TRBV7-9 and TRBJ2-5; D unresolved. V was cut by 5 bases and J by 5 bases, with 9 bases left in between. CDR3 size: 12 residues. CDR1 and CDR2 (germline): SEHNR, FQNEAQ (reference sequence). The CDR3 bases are TGTGCCAGCAGCCCCGCACAGGAGACCCAGTACTTC. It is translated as CASSPAQETQYF.

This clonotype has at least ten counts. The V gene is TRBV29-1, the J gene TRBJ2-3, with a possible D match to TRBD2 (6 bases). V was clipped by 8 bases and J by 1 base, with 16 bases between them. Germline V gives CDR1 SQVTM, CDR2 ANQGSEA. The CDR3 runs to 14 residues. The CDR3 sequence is CSTRLGEGTDTQYF. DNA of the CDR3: TGCAGCACACGACTAGGGGAGGGCACAGATACGCAGTATTTT.

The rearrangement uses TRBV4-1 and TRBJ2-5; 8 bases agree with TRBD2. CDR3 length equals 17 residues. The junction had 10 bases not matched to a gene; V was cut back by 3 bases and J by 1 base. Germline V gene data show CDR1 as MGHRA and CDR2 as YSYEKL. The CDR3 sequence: CASSQRWRGEIQETQYF. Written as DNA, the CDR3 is TGCGCCAGCAGCCAGAGGTGGCGGGGGGAGATCCAAGAGACCCAGTACTTC.

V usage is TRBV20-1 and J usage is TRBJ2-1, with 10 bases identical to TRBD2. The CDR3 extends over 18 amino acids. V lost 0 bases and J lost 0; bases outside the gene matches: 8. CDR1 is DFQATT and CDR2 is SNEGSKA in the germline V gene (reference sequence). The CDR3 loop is CSARDPAGGASSYNEQFF. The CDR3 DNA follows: TGCAGTGCTAGAGATCCAGCGGGGGGGGCTAGCTCCTACAATGAGCAGTTCTTC.

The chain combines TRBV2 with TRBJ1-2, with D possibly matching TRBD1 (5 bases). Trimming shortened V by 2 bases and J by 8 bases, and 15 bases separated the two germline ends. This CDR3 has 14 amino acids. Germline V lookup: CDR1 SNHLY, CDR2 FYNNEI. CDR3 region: CASSERRRDLGYTF. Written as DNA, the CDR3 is TGTGCCAGCAGTGAACGGCGCAGGGACCTAGGCTACACCTTC.

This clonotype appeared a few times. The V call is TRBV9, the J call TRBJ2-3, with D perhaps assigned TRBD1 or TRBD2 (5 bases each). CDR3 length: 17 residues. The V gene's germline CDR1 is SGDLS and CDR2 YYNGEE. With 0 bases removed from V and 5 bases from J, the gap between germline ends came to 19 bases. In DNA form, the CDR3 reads TGTGCCAGCAGCGTAGTCCTTGGGGGAGACCGAGGAGATACGCAGTATTTT. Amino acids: CASSVVLGGDRGDTQYF.

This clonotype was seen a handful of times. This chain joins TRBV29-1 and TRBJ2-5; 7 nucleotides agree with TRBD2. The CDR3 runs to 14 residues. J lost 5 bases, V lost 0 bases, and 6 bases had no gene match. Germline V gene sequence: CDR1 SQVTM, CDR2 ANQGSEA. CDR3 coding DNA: TGCAGCGTTGAAGAGGGGGGGGGTAGGGAGACCCAGTACTTC. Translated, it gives CSVEEGGGRETQYF.

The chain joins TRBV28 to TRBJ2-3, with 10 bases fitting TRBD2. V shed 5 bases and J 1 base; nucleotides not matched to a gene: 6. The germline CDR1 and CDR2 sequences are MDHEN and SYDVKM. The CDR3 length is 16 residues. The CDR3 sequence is CASSPIAGGGTDTQYF. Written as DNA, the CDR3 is TGTGCCAGCAGTCCTATAGCGGGAGGAGGCACAGATACGCAGTATTTT.

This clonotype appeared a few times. CDR3 loop: CASSSGRYLYSYNEQFF. As DNA, the CDR3 is TGTGCCAGCAGCAGCGGCCGCTACTTATACTCCTACAATGAGCAGTTCTTC. The rearrangement uses TRBV28 and TRBJ2-1; TRBD2 might be the D (5 bases). V lost 6 bases and J 0 bases, leaving 18 bases between the germline ends. In germline, CDR1 is MDHEN, CDR2 SYDVKM. The length of the CDR3 is 17 residues.

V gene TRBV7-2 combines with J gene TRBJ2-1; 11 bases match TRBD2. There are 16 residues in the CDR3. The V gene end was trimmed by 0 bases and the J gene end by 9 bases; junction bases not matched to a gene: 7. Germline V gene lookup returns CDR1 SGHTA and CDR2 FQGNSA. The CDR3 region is CASSLAYLAGGGEQFF. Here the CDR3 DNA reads TGTGCCAGCAGCTTAGCGTATCTAGCGGGAGGTGGTGAGCAGTTCTTC. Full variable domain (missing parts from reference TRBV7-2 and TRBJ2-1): GAGVSQSPSNKVTEKGKDVELRCDPISGHTALYWYRQSLGQGLEFLIYFQGNSAPDKSGLPSDRFSAERTGGSVSTLTIQRTQQEDSAVYLCASSLAYLAGGGEQFFGPGTRLTVL.

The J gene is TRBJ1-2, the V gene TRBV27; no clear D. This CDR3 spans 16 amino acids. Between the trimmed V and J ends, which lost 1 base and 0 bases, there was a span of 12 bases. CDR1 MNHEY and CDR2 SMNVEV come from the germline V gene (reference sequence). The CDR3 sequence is CASSLLGSLANYGYTF. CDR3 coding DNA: TGTGCCAGCAGTTTATTGGGCTCCTTAGCTAACTATGGCTACACCTTC.

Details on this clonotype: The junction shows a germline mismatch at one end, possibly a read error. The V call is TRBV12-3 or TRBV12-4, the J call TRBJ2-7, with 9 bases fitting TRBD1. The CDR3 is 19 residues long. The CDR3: CACSLAIPGTGFGSYEQYF. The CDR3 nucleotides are TGTGCCTGCAGTTTAGCGATTCCCGGGACAGGGTTTGGCTCCTACGAGCAGTACTTC.

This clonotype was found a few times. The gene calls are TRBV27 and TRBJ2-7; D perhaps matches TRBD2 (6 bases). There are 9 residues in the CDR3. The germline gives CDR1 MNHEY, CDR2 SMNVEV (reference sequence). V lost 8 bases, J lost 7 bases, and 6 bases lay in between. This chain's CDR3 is CASRGEQYF. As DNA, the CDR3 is TGTGCCAGCCGGGGGGAGCAGTACTTC.

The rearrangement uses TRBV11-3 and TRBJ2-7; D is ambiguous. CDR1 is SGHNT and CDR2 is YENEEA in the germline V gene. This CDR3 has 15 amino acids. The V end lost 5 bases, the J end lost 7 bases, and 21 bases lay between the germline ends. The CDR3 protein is CASSHHRSDPWEQYF. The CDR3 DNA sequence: TGTGCCAGCAGCCACCACCGCTCAGATCCTTGGGAGCAGTACTTC.

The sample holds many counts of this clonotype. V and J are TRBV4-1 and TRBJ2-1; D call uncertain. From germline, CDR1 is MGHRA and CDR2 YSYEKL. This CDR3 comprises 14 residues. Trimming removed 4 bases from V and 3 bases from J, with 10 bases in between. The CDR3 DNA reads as TGCGCCAGCAGCCGTCATCGCGACTACAATGAGCAGTTCTTC. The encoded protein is CASSRHRDYNEQFF.

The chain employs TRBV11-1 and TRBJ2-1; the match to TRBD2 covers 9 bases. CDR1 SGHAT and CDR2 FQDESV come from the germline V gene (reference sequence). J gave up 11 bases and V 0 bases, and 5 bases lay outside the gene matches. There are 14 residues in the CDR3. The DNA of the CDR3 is TGTGCCAGCAGCTTAGCTCGACTAGCGGATAAGCAGTTCTTC. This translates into CASSLARLADKQFF.

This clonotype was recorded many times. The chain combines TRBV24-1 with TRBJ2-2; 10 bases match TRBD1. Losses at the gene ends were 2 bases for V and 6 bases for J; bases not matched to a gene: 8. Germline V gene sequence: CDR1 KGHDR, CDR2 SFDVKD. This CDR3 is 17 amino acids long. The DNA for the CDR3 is TGTGCCACCAGTGATTCCGTGGGACAGGGGTTGGCCGGGGAGCTGTTTTTT. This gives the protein CATSDSVGQGLAGELFF.

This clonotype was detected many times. The CDR3 nucleotides read TGTGCCAGCAGCTTAGTGGGAGGAGCCTACAATGAGCAGTTCTTC. It yields the protein CASSLVGGAYNEQFF. The chain uses TRBV7-2 and TRBJ2-1, with D tentatively TRBD2 (6 bases). The ends were cut back, 1 base at V and 2 bases at J, with 9 bases in the middle. The CDR3 is 15 residues long. From germline, CDR1 is SGHTA and CDR2 FQGNSA.

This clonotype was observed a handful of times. This CDR3 is CASSESVGGGTDTQYF. DNA for the CDR3: TGTGCCAGCAGTGAATCCGTAGGCGGGGGCACAGATACGCAGTATTTT. The chain recombines TRBV25-1 with TRBJ2-3; perhaps TRBD2 as D (6 bases). This CDR3 region has 16 residues. The germline V gene encodes CDR1 MGHDK and CDR2 SYGVNS. V dropped 1 base and J dropped 1 base, with 12 bases sitting between them.

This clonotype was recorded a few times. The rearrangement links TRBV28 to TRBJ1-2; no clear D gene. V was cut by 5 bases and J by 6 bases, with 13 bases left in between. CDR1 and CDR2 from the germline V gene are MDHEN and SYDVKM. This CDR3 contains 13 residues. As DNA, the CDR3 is TGTGCCAGCAGTCTCCCCCAGGATAATGGCTACACCTTC. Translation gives CASSLPQDNGYTF.

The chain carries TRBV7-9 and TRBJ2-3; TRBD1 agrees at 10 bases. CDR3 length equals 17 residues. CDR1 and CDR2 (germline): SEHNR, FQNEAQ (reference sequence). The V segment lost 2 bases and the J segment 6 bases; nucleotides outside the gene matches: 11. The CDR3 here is CASSLIPGQGLGDTQYF. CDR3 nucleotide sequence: TGTGCCAGCAGCTTAATCCCGGGACAGGGGCTAGGGGATACGCAGTATTTT.

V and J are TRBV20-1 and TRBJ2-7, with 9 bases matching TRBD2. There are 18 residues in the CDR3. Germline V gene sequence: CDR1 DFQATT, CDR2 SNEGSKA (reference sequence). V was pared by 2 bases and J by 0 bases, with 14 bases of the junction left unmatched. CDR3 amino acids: CSARPRREGALSSYEQYF. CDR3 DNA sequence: TGCAGTGCTAGACCTCGGCGGGAGGGGGCCCTAAGCTCCTACGAGCAGTACTTC.

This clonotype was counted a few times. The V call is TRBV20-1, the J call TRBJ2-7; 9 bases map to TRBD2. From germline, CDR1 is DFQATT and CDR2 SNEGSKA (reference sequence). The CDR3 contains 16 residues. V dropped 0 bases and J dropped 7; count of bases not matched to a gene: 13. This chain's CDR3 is CSAREPPGTSHGEQYF. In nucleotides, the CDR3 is TGCAGTGCTAGAGAACCCCCCGGGACTAGCCACGGGGAGCAGTACTTC.